The rows below give T cell receptor beta chains drawn from one sample of a study of blood T cell repertoires in COVID-19. Profiling relied on immunoSEQ multiplex PCR, and the TCRdb table lists in-frame clones only, not all of them. The table has approximately 170,000 clones, 79% seen once; the top ten hold roughly 19%. The sample taken for sequencing was PBMCs or T cells enriched from blood (not recorded which). The receptors here all came from a woman in her 70s in a cohort exposed to, infected with or recovered from COVID-19 (not recorded which). CDR3s leave out the opening cysteine and the closing phenylalanine or tryptophan. The size of a clone is reported for some rows only, either as once, few or many, or as a class for expanded clones.

size | J | V | CDR3
many | TRBJ1-1 | TRBV27 | ASNSLFPNTEAF
NA | TRBJ1-2 | TRBV7-9 | ASSPDRTRLPNYGYT
NA | TRBJ1-6 | TRBV9 | ASSGTLQGASSSYNSPLH
NA | TRBJ2-1 | TRBV11-3 | ASSFLAGQYNEQF
NA | TRBJ2-1 | TRBV5-4 | ASSPQPGLDGSGDEQF
NA | TRBJ1-6 | TRBV28 | ATTGGGGNSPLH
once | TRBJ2-1 | TRBV19 | ATSKDRVGSNEQF
NA | TRBJ1-1 | TRBV19 | ASSPTDREPEAF
NA | TRBJ2-6 | TRBV28 | ASSLRGANVLT
NA | TRBJ2-3 | TRBV28 | ASWARPDTQY
once | TRBJ2-1 | TRBV5-1 | ASSLVPASTYNEQF
NA | TRBJ2-1 | TRBV6-5 | ASSQSGTYNEQF
once | TRBJ2-3 | TRBV4-2 | ASSPSGGGTDTQY
NA | TRBJ1-1 | TRBV5-1 | ASSLAPVNTEAF
NA | TRBJ2-5 | TRBV7-9 | ASSLPGLAGVETQY
NA | TRBJ2-3 | TRBV30 | AWSRRGADTQY
NA | TRBJ2-5 | TRBV2 | ASSGGGGPPRETQY
NA | TRBJ1-6 | TRBV14 | ASSKRLGNNSPLH
once | TRBJ1-1 | TRBV28 | ATSTGNTEAF
NA | TRBJ2-5 | TRBV7-9 | ASSVRATGVGQETQY
NA | TRBJ2-3 | TRBV7-9 | ASSLQVGGVTDTQY
NA | TRBJ2-1 | TRBV4-3 | ASSQDQGGLWQF
NA | TRBJ2-3 | TRBV19 | ASRGEGTSGSDTQY
NA | TRBJ1-4 | TRBV9 | ASSVGPGNEKLF
NA | TRBJ2-3 | TRBV18 | ASSTGSTDTQY
NA | TRBJ2-7 | TRBV27 | ASSLRGGSYEQY
NA | TRBJ2-3 | TRBV15 | ATSTGSGTDTQY
NA | TRBJ2-3 | TRBV10-3 | AISESTGTDTQY
NA | TRBJ1-2 | TRBV28 | ASRIQGALNYGYT
NA | TRBJ2-7 | TRBV14 | ASSRLTSSSYEQY
NA | TRBJ2-2 | TRBV7-2 | ASSSPTDRFTGELF
NA | TRBJ2-5 | TRBV12-3/TRBV12-4 | ATGTLQETQY
NA | TRBJ2-3 | TRBV4-3 | ASSQDMVTAPNTDTQY
NA | TRBJ2-3 | TRBV7-2 | ASSRVAGAEGTQY
NA | TRBJ2-2 | TRBV4-2 | ASSRQAQLNTGELF
NA | TRBJ1-1 | TRBV19 | ASSTWQGNTEAF
NA | TRBJ1-2 | TRBV6-5 | ASTIGQGGLGYT
few | TRBJ1-2 | TRBV18 | ASSPSVPRKDGYT
NA | TRBJ1-5 | TRBV4-1 | ASSQDTGISNQPQH
NA | TRBJ2-7 | TRBV5-1 | ASSYGQAPDEQY
few | TRBJ2-3 | TRBV5-8 | ASSLGQGAYTDTQY
NA | TRBJ2-3 | TRBV5-4 | ASSHPGVAGDSIPDTQY
NA | TRBJ1-2 | TRBV7-9 | ASSRTGNYGYT
NA | TRBJ2-7 | TRBV6-2/TRBV6-3 | ASSYSGAGGYEQY
NA | TRBJ2-3 | TRBV18 | ASSPGTGWADTQY
NA | TRBJ2-7 | TRBV6-2/TRBV6-3 | ASSLGSTTLYEQY
NA | TRBJ2-1 | TRBV7-9 | ASTSRVSGRSSYNEQF
NA | TRBJ2-7 | TRBV7-9 | ASSSLSYEQY
NA | TRBJ1-3 | TRBV5-1 | ASRLQGFPGNTIY
NA | TRBJ2-7 | TRBV6-2/TRBV6-3 | ASSSLAGGRIYEQY
NA | TRBJ2-3 | TRBV5-1 | ARTSGRCTDTQY
once | TRBJ2-7 | TRBV2 | ASSDLAGTYEQY